The following is a TCR beta chain sequence with its context. A read error may explain this, as a much larger clone is one base away. These data originate in a study of regulatory T cells in long-lasting Graves disease. Time point given: persistent/refractory GD, antithyroid drugs over 5 years with positive TRAb. After RNA was extracted from PBMCs, the TCR library was made from it. The ends were cut back, 3 bases at V and 1 base at J, with 6 bases in the middle. Looked up from germline, CDR1 is SGHAT and CDR2 is FQNNGV. This CDR3 region has 14 residues. Through Arm-PCR of CDR3 regions and iRepertoire HTBI primers, TCR beta libraries were built. TCRdb re-analysed the multiplex PCR reads in MiXCR, keeping a single row per CDR3 protein. The data contain 360,000 or so distinct CDR3 sequences, 20% to 25% of them singletons.

The chain has TRBV11-2 and TRBJ2-2, with a possible D match to TRBD2 (5 bases). This clonotype was obtained from a woman between 40 and 55 years old with Graves disease. The sample was peripheral blood mononuclear cells (PBMCs), taken when the disease was refractory, from a patient treated with antithyroid drugs. The CDR3 spells CASSFGMNTGELFF. The CDR3 DNA is TGTGCCAGCAGCTTCGGGATGAACACCGGGGAGCTGTTTTTT. Filled out from reference TRBV11-2 and TRBJ2-2, the complete variable domain reads EAGVAQSPRYKIIEKRQSVAFWCNPISGHATLYWYQQILGQGPKLLIQFQNNGVVDDSQLPKDRFSAERLKGVDSTLKIQPAKLEDSAVYLCASSFGMNTGELFFGEGSRLTVL.